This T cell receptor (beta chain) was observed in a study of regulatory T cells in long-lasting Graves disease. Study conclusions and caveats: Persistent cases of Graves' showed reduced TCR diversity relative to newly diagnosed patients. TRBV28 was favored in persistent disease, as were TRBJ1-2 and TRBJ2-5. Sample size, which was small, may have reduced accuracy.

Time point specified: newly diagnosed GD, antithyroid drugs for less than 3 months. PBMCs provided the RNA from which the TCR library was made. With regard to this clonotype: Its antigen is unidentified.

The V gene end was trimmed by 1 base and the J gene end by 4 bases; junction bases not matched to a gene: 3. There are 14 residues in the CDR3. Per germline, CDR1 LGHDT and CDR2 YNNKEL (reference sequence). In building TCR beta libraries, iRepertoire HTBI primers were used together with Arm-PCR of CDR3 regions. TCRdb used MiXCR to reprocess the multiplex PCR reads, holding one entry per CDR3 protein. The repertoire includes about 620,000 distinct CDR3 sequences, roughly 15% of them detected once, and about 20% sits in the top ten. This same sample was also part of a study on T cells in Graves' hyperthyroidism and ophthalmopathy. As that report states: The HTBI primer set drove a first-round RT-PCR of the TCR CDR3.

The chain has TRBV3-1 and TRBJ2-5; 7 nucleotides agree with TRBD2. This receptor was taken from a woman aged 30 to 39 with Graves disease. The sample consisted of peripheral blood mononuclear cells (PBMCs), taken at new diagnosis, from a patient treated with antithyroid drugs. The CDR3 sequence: CASSQGASGETQYF. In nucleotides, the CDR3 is TGTGCCAGCAGCCAAGGAGCTAGCGGAGAGACCCAGTACTTC.